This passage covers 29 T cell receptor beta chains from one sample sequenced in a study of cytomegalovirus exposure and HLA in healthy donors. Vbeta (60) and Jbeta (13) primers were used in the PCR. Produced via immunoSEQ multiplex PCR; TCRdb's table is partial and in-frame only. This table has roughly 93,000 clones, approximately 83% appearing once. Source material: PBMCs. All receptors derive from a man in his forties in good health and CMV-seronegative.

Here the CDR3 DNA reads TGTGCCAGCGTAGCGTTGAGCTCCTACGAGCAGTACTTC. Translating it yields CASVALSSYEQYF. The V call is TRBV2, the J call TRBJ2-7; a possible D gene is TRBD2 (5 bases). CDR1 and CDR2 from the germline V gene are SNHLY and FYNNEI. The V gene lost 8 bases and the J gene lost 0 bases, with 11 bases spanning the gap. The CDR3 is 13 amino acids.

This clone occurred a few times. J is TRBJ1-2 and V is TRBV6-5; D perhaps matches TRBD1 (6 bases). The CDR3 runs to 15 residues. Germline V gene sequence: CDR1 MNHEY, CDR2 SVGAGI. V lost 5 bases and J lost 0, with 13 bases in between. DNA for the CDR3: TGTGCCAGCAGTGGGGGACACCTAGCTAACTATGGCTACACCTTC. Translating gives CASSGGHLANYGYTF.

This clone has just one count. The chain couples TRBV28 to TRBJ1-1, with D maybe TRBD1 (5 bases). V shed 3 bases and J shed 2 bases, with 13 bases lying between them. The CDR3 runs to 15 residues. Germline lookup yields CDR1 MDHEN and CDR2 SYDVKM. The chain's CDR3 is CASSLSRQGNTEAFF. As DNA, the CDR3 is TGTGCCAGCAGTTTGAGTCGGCAGGGCAACACTGAAGCTTTCTTT.

The CDR3 reads CASSPGAEYGYTF. The CDR3 nucleotides are TGTGCCAGCAGCCCAGGGGCTGAATATGGCTACACCTTC. The chain recombines TRBV6-5 with TRBJ1-2; a weak D match, TRBD1 (6 bases). V lost 6 bases to trimming and J lost 5 bases, with 13 bases between them. This CDR3 has 13 residues. The germline V gene encodes CDR1 MNHEY and CDR2 SVGAGI.

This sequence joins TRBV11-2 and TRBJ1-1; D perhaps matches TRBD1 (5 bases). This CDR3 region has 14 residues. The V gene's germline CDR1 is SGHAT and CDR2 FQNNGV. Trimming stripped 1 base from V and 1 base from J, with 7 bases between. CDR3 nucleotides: TGTGCCAGCAGCTTAGGGGGCTGGAACACTGAAGCTTTCTTT. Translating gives CASSLGGWNTEAFF.

This chain's CDR3 is CASSRSLGLAAEAFF. In DNA, the CDR3 is TGTGCCAGCAGCCGCTCCTTAGGACTAGCCGCTGAAGCTTTCTTT. This chain uses TRBV5-5 with TRBJ1-1; no firm D call. V gave up 4 bases and J gave up 6 bases, with 19 bases separating them. Germline values: CDR1 SGHKS, CDR2 YYEKEE (reference sequence). CDR3 length: 15 residues.

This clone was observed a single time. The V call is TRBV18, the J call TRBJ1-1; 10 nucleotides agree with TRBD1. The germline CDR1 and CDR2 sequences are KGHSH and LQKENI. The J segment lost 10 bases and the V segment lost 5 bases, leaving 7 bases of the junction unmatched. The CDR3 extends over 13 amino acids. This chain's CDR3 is CASSKTGGAGAFF. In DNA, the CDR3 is TGTGCCAGCTCAAAGACAGGGGGCGCGGGAGCTTTCTTT. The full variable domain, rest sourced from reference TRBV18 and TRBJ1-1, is NAGVMQNPRHLVRRRGQEARLRCSPMKGHSHVYWYRQLPEEGLKFMVYLQKENIIDESGMPKERFSAEFPKEGPSILRIQQVVRGDSAAYFCASSKTGGAGAFFGQGTRLTVV.

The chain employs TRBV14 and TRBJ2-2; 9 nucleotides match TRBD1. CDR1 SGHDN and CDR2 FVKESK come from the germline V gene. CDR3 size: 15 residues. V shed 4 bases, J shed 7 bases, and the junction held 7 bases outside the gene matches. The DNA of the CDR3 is TGTGCCAGCAGCCCCTTGGACAGGGGACACGGGGAGCTGTTTTTT. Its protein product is CASSPLDRGHGELFF.

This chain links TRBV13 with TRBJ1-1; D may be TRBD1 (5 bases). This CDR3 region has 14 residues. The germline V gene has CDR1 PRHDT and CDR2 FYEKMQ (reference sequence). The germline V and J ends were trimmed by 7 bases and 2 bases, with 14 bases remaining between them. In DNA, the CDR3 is TGTGCCAGCACCATGGGACTCCTCAACACTGAAGCTTTCTTT. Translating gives CASTMGLLNTEAFF. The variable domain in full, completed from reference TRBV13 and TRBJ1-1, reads AAGVIQSPRHLIKEKRETATLKCYPIPRHDTVYWYQQGPGQDPQFLISFYEKMQSDKGSIPDRFSAQQFSDYHSELNMSSLELGDSALYFCASTMGLLNTEAFFGQGTRLTVV.

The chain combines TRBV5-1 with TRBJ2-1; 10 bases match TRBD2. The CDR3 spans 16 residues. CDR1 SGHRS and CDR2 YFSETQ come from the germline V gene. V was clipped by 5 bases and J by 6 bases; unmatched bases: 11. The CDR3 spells CASSPKSGGAPNEQFF. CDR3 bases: TGCGCCAGCAGTCCTAAAAGCGGGGGGGCGCCCAATGAGCAGTTCTTC.

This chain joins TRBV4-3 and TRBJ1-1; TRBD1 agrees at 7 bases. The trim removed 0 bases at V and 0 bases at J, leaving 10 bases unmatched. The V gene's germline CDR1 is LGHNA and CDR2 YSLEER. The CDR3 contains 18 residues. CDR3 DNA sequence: TGCGCCAGCAGCCAAGAGTACCAAACGGGACAGCTGAACACTGAAGCTTTCTTT. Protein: CASSQEYQTGQLNTEAFF.

CDR3 region: CAISEGLGGEAFF. As DNA, the CDR3 is TGTGCCATCAGTGAGGGGCTGGGGGGTGAAGCTTTCTTT. J is TRBJ1-1 and V is TRBV10-3; perhaps TRBD1 as D (5 bases). Trimming left V 2 bases short and J 7 bases short, with 11 bases between. The CDR3 spans 13 residues. Germline V gives CDR1 ENHRY, CDR2 SYGVKD.

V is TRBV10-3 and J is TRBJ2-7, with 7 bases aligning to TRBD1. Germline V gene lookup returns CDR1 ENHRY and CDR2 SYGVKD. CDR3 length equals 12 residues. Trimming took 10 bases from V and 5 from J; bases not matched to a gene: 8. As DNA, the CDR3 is TGTGCCACCAACAGGGGCGTCGACGAGCAGTACTTC. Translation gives CATNRGVDEQYF.

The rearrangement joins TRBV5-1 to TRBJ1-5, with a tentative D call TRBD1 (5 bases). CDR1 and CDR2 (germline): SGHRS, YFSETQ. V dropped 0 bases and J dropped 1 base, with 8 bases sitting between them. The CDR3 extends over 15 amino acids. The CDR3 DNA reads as TGCGCCAGCAGCTTGGAACCAGGGAGCAATCAGCCCCAGCATTTT. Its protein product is CASSLEPGSNQPQHF.

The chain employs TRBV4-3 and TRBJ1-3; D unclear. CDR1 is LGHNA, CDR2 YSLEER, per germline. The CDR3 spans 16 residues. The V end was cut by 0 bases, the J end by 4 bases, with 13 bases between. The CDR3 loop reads CASSQDKRTGGNTIYF. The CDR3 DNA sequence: TGCGCCAGCAGCCAAGATAAGCGGACCGGCGGAAACACCATATATTTT.

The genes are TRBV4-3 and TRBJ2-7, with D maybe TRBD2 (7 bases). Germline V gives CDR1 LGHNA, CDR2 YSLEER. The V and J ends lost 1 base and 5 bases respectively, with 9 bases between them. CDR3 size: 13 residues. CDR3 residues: CASSQVGGDEQYF. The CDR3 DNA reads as TGCGCCAGCAGCCAAGTAGGGGGGGACGAGCAGTACTTC.

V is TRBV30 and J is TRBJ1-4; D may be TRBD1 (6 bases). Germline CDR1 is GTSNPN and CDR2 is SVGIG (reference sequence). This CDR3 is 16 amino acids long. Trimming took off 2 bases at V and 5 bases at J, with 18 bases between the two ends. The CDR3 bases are TGTGCCTGGAGTATACTCATCAGGGGCCCCAATGAAAAACTGTTTTTT. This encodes CAWSILIRGPNEKLFF.

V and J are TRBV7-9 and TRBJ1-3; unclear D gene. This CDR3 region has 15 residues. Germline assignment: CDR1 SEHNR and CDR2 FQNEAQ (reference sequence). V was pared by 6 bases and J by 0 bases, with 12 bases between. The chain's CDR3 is CASSPSGSSGNTIYF. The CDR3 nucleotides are TGTGCCAGCAGTCCATCCGGGAGCTCTGGAAACACCATATATTTT. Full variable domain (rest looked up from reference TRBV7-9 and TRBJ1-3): DTGVSQNPRHKITKRGQNVTFRCDPISEHNRLYWYRQTLGQGPEFLTYFQNEAQLEKSRLLSDRFSAERPKGSFSTLEIQRTEQGDSAMYLCASSPSGSSGNTIYFGEGSWLTVV.

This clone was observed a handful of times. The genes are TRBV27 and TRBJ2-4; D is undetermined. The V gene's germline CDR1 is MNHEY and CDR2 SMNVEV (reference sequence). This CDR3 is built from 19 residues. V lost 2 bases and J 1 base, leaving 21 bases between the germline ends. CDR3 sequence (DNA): TGTGCCAGCAGTTTACCCATCAAAATCAGGTATTATGCCAAAAACATTCAGTACTTC. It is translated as CASSLPIKIRYYAKNIQYF.

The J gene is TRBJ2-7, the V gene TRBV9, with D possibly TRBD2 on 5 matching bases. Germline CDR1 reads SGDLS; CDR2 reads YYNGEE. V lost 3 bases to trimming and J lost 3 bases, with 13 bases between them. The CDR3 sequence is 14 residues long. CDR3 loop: CASSAVGERYEQYF. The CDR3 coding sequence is TGTGCCAGCAGCGCCGTCGGGGAACGCTACGAGCAGTACTTC.

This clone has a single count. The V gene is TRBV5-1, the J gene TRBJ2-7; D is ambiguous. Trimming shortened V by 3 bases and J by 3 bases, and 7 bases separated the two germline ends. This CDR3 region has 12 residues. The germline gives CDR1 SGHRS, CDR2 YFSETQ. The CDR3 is CASSSPGYEQYF. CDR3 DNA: TGCGCCAGCAGCTCTCCAGGCTACGAGCAGTACTTC.

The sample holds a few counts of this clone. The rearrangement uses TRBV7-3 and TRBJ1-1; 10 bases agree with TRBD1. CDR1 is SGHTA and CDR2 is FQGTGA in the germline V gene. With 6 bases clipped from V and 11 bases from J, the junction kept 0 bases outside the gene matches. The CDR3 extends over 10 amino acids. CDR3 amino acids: CASRGQGAFF. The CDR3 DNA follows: TGTGCCAGCAGGGGACAGGGGGCTTTCTTT.

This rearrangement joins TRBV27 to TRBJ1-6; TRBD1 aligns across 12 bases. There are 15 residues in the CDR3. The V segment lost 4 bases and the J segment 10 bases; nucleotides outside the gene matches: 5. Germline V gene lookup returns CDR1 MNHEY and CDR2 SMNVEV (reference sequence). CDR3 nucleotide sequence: TGTGCCAGCAGTTGGGACAGGGGGCCTTTCTCACCCCTCCACTTT. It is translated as CASSWDRGPFSPLHF.

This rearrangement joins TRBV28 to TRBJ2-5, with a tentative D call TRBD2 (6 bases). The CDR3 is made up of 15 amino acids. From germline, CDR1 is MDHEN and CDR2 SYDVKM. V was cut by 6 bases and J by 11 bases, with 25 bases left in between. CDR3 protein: CASRPLGGGAEEQYF. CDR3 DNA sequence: TGTGCCAGCAGGCCCTTGGGAGGTGGGGCGGAGGAGCAGTACTTC.

CDR3 amino acids: CAWRTHRVSNTGELFF. CDR3 DNA sequence: TGTGCCTGGAGAACACACAGGGTCTCGAACACCGGGGAGCTGTTTTTT. The chain recombines TRBV30 with TRBJ2-2; D might be TRBD1 (6 bases). The CDR3 sequence is 16 residues long. Germline loops: CDR1 GTSNPN, CDR2 SVGIG (reference sequence). Trimming left V 3 bases short and J 0 bases short, with 14 bases between.

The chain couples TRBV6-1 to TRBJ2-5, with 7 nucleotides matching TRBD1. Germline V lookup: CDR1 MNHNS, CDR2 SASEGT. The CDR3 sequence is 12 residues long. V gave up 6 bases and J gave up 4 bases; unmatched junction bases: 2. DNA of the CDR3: TGTGCCAGCAGCTCAGGGGGAGAGACCCAGTACTTC. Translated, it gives CASSSGGETQYF.

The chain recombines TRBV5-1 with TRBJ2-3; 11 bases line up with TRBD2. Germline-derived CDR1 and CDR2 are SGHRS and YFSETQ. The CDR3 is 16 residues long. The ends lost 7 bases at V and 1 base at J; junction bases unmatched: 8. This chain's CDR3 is CASQVAGGLGTDTQYF. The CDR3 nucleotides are TGCGCCAGCCAAGTAGCGGGGGGGCTAGGCACAGATACGCAGTATTTT.

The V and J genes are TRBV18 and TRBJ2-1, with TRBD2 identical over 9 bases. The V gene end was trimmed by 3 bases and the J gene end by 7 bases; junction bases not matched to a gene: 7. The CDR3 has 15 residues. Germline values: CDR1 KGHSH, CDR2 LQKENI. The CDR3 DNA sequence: TGTGCCAGCTCACCCTCACTAGCGGGTCGTAATGAGCAGTTCTTC. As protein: CASSPSLAGRNEQFF.

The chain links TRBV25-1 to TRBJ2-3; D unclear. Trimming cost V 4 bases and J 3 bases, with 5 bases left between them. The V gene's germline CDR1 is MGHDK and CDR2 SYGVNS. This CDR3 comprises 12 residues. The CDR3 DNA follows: TGTGCCAGCAGTGCTAGGACAGATACGCAGTATTTT. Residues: CASSARTDTQYF. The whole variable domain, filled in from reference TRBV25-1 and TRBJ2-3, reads EADIYQTPRYLVIGTGKKITLECSQTMGHDKMYWYQQDPGMELHLIHYSYGVNSTEKGDLSSESTVSRIRTEHFPLTLESARPSHTSQYLCASSARTDTQYFGPGTRLTVL.